This T cell receptor beta chain was recovered during a study of Graves' ophthalmopathy and Graves' hyperthyroidism. This clonotype was found a few times. Its antigen remains unknown. With 5 bases removed from V and 4 bases from J, the gap between germline ends came to 12 bases. The CDR3 sequence is 13 residues long. Germline values: CDR1 MNHNS, CDR2 SASEGT. Points from the study as a whole: Ophthalmopathy progression was predicted by the model at approximately 70% sensitivity and about 74% specificity.

CDR3 regions of TCR beta were amplified from RNA transcripts. Scientists carried out first-round RT-PCR using HTBI primers and then a second-round multiplex PCR. In TCRdb, the multiplex PCR reads were re-called with MiXCR into one record per CDR3 protein. The repertoire holds almost 400,000 distinct CDR3 sequences, with roughly 18% as singletons. Sequenced material: peripheral blood. This receptor was identified in a woman between 18 and 29 years old with Graves' ophthalmopathy. The chain is built from TRBV6-1 and TRBJ2-7; D might be TRBD2 (5 bases). The CDR3 loop is CASSRESGYEQYF. The DNA for the CDR3 is TGTGCCAGCAGTCGGGAATCGGGGTACGAGCAGTACTTC.